These 18 T cell receptor beta chains share one sample of origin, sequenced in a study of blood T cell repertoires in COVID-19. Profiling relied on immunoSEQ multiplex PCR, and the TCRdb table lists in-frame clones only, not all of them. The table shows approximately 210,000 clones, with approximately 84% occurring only once. Sequenced input: PBMCs or T cells enriched from blood (not recorded which). Receptors originate from a man aged 40-50 years who had recovered from COVID-19.

The genes are TRBV28 and TRBJ2-5, with a weak D call TRBD1 (6 bases). This CDR3 contains 13 residues. Germline CDR1 MDHEN, CDR2 SYDVKM. V was pared by 2 bases and J by 5 bases, with 9 bases between. The chain's CDR3 is CASSLGGWETQYF. For the CDR3, the DNA is TGTGCCAGCAGTTTAGGGGGCTGGGAGACCCAGTACTTC.

The chain joins TRBV15 to TRBJ2-7; 7 bases align to TRBD1. CDR1 LNHNV and CDR2 YYDKDF come from the germline V gene (reference sequence). CDR3 length: 16 amino acids. V dropped 2 bases and J dropped 2; count of bases not matched to a gene: 9. CDR3 sequence (DNA): TGTGCCACCAGCAGACCGGGGACAGCCCAGCCCTACGAGCAGTACTTC. Translation: CATSRPGTAQPYEQYF.

This chain joins TRBV7-9 and TRBJ1-2, with unresolved D. From germline, CDR1 is SEHNR and CDR2 FQNEAQ (reference sequence). This CDR3 is built from 13 residues. The germline V and J ends were trimmed by 3 bases and 4 bases, with 9 bases remaining between them. The CDR3: CASSFGILYGYTF. The CDR3 DNA reads as TGTGCCAGCAGCTTCGGGATACTCTATGGCTACACCTTC.

The chain links TRBV6-6 to TRBJ2-1, with 7 bases fitting TRBD1. Germline CDR1 and CDR2: MNHNY and SVGAGI (reference sequence). Germline trimming cut 0 bases from V and 10 bases from J; bases unmatched to any gene: 0. This CDR3 has 12 residues. The CDR3: CASSYSTGEQFF. The CDR3 bases are TGTGCCAGCAGTTACTCGACAGGGGAGCAGTTCTTC.

The rearrangement uses TRBV7-2 and TRBJ2-2; 10 bases fit TRBD1. Trimming cost V 5 bases and J 5 bases; bases outside gene matches: 5. This CDR3 has 15 amino acids. Per germline, CDR1 SGHTA and CDR2 FQGNSA. The CDR3: CASSPRTGGTGELFF. For the CDR3, the DNA is TGTGCCAGCAGCCCCCGGACAGGGGGAACCGGGGAGCTGTTTTTT.

This chain connects TRBV9 to TRBJ1-1, with TRBD1 matching over 9 bases. The V gene's germline CDR1 is SGDLS and CDR2 YYNGEE. The trim removed 3 bases at V and 5 bases at J, leaving 5 bases unmatched. CDR3 length equals 14 residues. CDR3 region: CASSAATGGTEAFF. CDR3 coding DNA: TGTGCCAGCAGCGCCGCGACAGGGGGGACTGAAGCTTTCTTT.

The chain employs TRBV2 and TRBJ1-5, with D possibly being TRBD1 (6 bases). The germline gives CDR1 SNHLY, CDR2 FYNNEI. This CDR3 has 15 residues. V was clipped by 3 bases and J by 6 bases, with 15 bases between them. The CDR3 sequence: CASSDGTRGTQPQHF. As DNA, the CDR3 is TGTGCCAGCAGTGACGGGACAAGAGGGACTCAGCCCCAGCATTTT.

The rearrangement links TRBV7-3 to TRBJ1-1; 7 positions match TRBD1. CDR1 is SGHTA and CDR2 is FQGTGA in the germline V gene. V trimming: 2 bases; J trimming: 4 bases; junction bases outside the gene matches: 4. The CDR3 spans 14 residues. CDR3 in amino acids: CASSLSGGVTEAFF. The CDR3 nucleotides are TGTGCCAGCAGCTTATCAGGGGGAGTCACTGAAGCTTTCTTT.

The chain uses TRBV10-2 and TRBJ2-4, with a tentative D call TRBD2 (5 bases). Trimming shortened V by 4 bases and J by 6 bases, and 7 bases separated the two germline ends. The CDR3 runs 12 residues. Germline lookup yields CDR1 WSHSY and CDR2 SAAADI. The CDR3 sequence: CASSGAGNIQYF. The DNA for the CDR3 is TGCGCCAGCAGTGGGGCGGGAAACATTCAGTACTTC.

This rearrangement joins TRBV4-1 to TRBJ2-1; TRBD2 aligns across 7 bases. With V trimmed by 1 base and J by 9 bases, 9 bases remained unmatched. This CDR3 comprises 15 residues. In germline, CDR1 is MGHRA, CDR2 YSYEKL. For the CDR3, the DNA is TGCGCCAGCAGCCAAGTCATAGGGGAGGGCGTTGAGCAGTTCTTC. Translating it yields CASSQVIGEGVEQFF.

The chain has TRBV18 and TRBJ2-5; D possibly corresponds to TRBD1 (5 bases). Between the trimmed V and J ends, which lost 2 bases and 5 bases, there was a span of 9 bases. This CDR3 region has 13 residues. The germline gives CDR1 KGHSH, CDR2 LQKENI. The CDR3 sequence is CASSPGHRETQYF. Written as DNA, the CDR3 is TGTGCCAGCTCACCAGGACATCGCGAGACCCAGTACTTC.

This chain connects TRBV7-9 to TRBJ1-1; D is unresolved. V gave up 3 bases and J gave up 1 base, with 6 bases separating them. Germline V gives CDR1 SEHNR, CDR2 FQNEAQ (reference sequence). CDR3 length equals 13 residues. The CDR3 DNA is TGTGCCAGCAGCTTGCAGGAGAACACTGAAGCTTTCTTT. Translating gives CASSLQENTEAFF.

The genes are TRBV28 and TRBJ1-4; D might be TRBD1 (6 bases). This CDR3 has 13 residues. The germline V gene encodes CDR1 MDHEN and CDR2 SYDVKM. V was clipped by 11 bases and J by 10 bases, with 20 bases between them. In DNA form, the CDR3 reads TGTGCCTCCATGGGGGCCGAAGGGAGAAAACTGTTTTTT. Encoded protein: CASMGAEGRKLFF.

The CDR3 protein is CASSLLGQGAQANYGYTF. CDR3 nucleotide sequence: TGTGCCAGCAGTTTATTGGGACAGGGAGCCCAAGCTAACTATGGCTACACCTTC. The chain links TRBV27 to TRBJ1-2; TRBD1 aligns across 9 bases. From germline, CDR1 is MNHEY and CDR2 SMNVEV (reference sequence). V was pared by 1 base and J by 0 bases, with 9 bases of the junction left unmatched. CDR3 length: 18 amino acids.

V is TRBV5-4 and J is TRBJ1-1; 10 bases fit TRBD1. The CDR3 consists of 17 residues. Per germline, CDR1 SGHNT and CDR2 YYREEE (reference sequence). Germline trimming cut 3 bases from V and 3 bases from J; bases unmatched to any gene: 11. This CDR3 reads CASSSGTGAGRDTEAFF. The CDR3 region has the DNA TGTGCCAGCAGCTCAGGGACAGGGGCAGGGAGGGACACTGAAGCTTTCTTT.

This chain connects TRBV6-5 to TRBJ1-1; D perhaps matches TRBD1 (6 bases). The CDR3 has 13 residues. Deletions cut 0 bases from V and 8 bases from J, with 10 bases between. Germline lookup yields CDR1 MNHEY and CDR2 SVGAGI. The CDR3 region is CASSYSGAGEAFF. The CDR3 DNA reads as TGTGCCAGCAGTTACTCGGGGGCCGGAGAAGCTTTCTTT.

V usage is TRBV30 and J usage is TRBJ1-5; tentatively, D is TRBD1 (5 bases). Germline V gene lookup returns CDR1 GTSNPN and CDR2 SVGIG (reference sequence). This CDR3 comprises 12 residues. Trimming removed 0 bases at V and 9 bases at J, with 9 bases between. This CDR3 reads CAWSVPGGPQHF. DNA of the CDR3: TGTGCCTGGAGTGTCCCGGGGGGGCCCCAGCATTTT.

The chain recombines TRBV5-5 with TRBJ1-1; TRBD1 might be the D (6 bases). CDR3 length equals 12 residues. Trimming cost V 4 bases and J 11 bases, with 15 bases left between them. Germline assignment: CDR1 SGHKS and CDR2 YYEKEE (reference sequence). CDR3 DNA sequence: TGTGCCAGCAGCCCCGAGGGGGGGGTGGCTTTCTTT. This encodes CASSPEGGVAFF.